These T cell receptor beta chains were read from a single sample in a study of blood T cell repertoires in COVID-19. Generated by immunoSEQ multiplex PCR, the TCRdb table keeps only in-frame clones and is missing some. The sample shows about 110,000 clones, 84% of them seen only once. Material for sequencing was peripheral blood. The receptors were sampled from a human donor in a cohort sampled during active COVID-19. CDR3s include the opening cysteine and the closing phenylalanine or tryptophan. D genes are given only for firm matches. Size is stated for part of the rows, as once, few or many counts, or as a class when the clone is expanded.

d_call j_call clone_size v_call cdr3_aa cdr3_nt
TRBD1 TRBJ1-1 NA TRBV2 CASSEALQGAYTEAFF TGTGCCAGCAGTGAAGCGCTTCAGGGGGCGTACACTGAAGCTTTCTTT
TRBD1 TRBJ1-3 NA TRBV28 CASSSRTGPSDTIYF TGTGCCAGCAGTTCCCGGACAGGCCCCTCGGACACCATATATTTT
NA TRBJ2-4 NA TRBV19 CASSKTTGNIQYF TGTGCCAGTAGTAAGACGACGGGAAACATTCAGTACTTC
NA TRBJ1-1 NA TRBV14 CASSQDKGEYTEAFF TGTGCCAGCAGCCAAGATAAGGGGGAGTACACTGAAGCTTTCTTT
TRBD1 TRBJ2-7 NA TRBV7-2 CASSSRQGKRYEQYF TGTGCCAGCAGCTCAAGACAGGGGAAAAGGTACGAGCAGTACTTC
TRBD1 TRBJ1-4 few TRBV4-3 CASSRGTATNEKLFF TGCGCCAGCAGCCGCGGGACAGCAACTAATGAAAAACTGTTTTTT
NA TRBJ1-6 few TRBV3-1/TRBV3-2 CASTPHGGINNSPLHF TGTGCCAGCACCCCCCACGGGGGGATAAATAATTCACCCCTCCACTTT
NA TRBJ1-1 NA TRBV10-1 CASSEGGGSRSTEAFF TGCGCCAGCAGTGAGGGGGGGGGAAGTCGGTCCACTGAAGCTTTCTTT
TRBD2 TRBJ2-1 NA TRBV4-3 CASSQGTSGRVMAEQFF TGCGCCAGCAGCCAAGGGACTAGCGGGAGAGTCATGGCTGAGCAGTTCTTC
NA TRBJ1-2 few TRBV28 CASSFGAGYTF TGTGCCAGCAGTTTTGGGGCTGGCTACACCTTC
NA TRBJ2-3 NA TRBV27 CASSRLAVSTDTQYF TGTGCCAGCAGTCGACTGGCGGTTAGCACAGATACGCAGTATTTT
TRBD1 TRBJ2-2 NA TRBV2 CASKGQGASGELFF TGTGCCAGCAAAGGACAGGGGGCGTCCGGGGAGCTGTTTTTT
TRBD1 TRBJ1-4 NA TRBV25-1 CASRGQGNNEKLFF TGTGCCAGCAGGGGACAGGGGAATAATGAAAAACTGTTTTTT
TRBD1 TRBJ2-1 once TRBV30 CAWSVQGQVGQFF TGTGCCTGGAGTGTACAAGGACAGGTGGGGCAGTTCTTC
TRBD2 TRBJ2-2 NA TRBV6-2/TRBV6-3 CASSLNPRLKLFREDTGELFF TGTGCCAGCAGTTTGAATCCACGACTAAAGTTGTTTCGGGAGGACACCGGGGAGCTGTTTTTT
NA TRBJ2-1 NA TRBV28 CASSLGGAIGEQFF TGTGCCAGCAGTTTGGGGGGAGCGATTGGTGAGCAGTTCTTC
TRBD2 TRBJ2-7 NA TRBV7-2 CASSSRSGSPSYEQYF TGTGCCAGCAGCAGTCGTAGCGGGAGTCCCTCCTACGAGCAGTACTTC
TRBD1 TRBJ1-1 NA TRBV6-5 CASSYSDRMNTEAFF TGTGCCAGCAGTTACTCGGACAGGATGAACACTGAAGCTTTCTTT
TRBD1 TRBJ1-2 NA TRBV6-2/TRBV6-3 CASSPHDRDNYGYTF TGTGCCAGCAGTCCCCACGACAGGGATAACTATGGCTACACCTTC
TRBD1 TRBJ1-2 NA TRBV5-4 CARLRTGGIYGYTF TGTGCCAGGCTACGGACAGGGGGTATCTATGGCTACACCTTC
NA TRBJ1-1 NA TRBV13 CASSSRMNRVLAFF TGTGCCAGCAGCTCTCGAATGAACAGGGTCCTAGCTTTCTTT
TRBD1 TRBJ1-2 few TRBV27 CASSRGQDGYTF TGTGCCAGCAGCAGGGGGCAGGATGGCTACACCTTC
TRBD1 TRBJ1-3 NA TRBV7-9 CASSWSGGAAGNTIYF TGTGCCAGCAGCTGGTCAGGGGGCGCGGCTGGAAACACCATATATTTT
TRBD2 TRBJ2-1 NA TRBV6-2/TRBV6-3 CASSALAGSLIF TGTGCCAGCAGCGCATTAGCGGGATCGTTGATCTTC
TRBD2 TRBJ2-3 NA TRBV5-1 CASSLEGGRGQDTQYF TGCGCCAGCAGCTTGGAAGGCGGGAGGGGGCAAGATACGCAGTATTTT
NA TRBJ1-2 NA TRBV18 CASSPQGSQGWDGYTF TGTGCCAGCTCACCTCAAGGAAGTCAGGGCTGGGATGGCTACACCTTC
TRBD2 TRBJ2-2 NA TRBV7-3 CASSSGLARTGELFF TGTGCCAGCAGCTCGGGACTAGCGCGCACCGGGGAGCTGTTTTTT
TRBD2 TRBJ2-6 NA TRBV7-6 CASSSGRGALGANVLTF TGTGCCAGCAGCTCAGGGCGGGGGGCGCTTGGGGCCAACGTCCTGACTTTC
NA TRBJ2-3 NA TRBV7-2 CASSLIGRGRRADTQYF TGTGCCAGCAGCCTGATAGGGCGAGGGAGAAGGGCAGATACGCAGTATTTT
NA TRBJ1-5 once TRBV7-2 CASSLGSPRSHQPQHF TGTGCCAGCAGCTTAGGGTCCCCCAGATCTCATCAGCCCCAGCATTTT
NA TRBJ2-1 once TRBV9 CASSLGRGAYNEQFF TGTGCCAGCAGCCTCGGGCGCGGGGCTTACAATGAGCAGTTCTTC
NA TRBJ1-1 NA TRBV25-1 CASSDGSGIGNTEAFF TGTGCCAGCAGTGACGGAAGCGGTATTGGGAACACTGAAGCTTTCTTT
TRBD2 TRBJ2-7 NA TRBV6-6 CASRRPGLAGEQYF TGTGCCAGCAGAAGACCGGGACTAGCGGGCGAGCAGTACTTC
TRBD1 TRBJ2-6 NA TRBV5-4 CASSLVGQYSGANVLTF TGTGCCAGCAGCTTGGTGGGACAGTACTCTGGGGCCAACGTCCTGACTTTC
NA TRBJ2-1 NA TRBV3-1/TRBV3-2 CASSTYNEQFF TGTGCCAGCTCTACCTACAATGAGCAGTTCTTC
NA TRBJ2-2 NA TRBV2 CASSVQRAGELFF TGTGCCAGCAGTGTACAGAGAGCCGGGGAGCTGTTTTTT
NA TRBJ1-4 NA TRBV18 CASSRDINEKLFF TGTGCCAGCTCCAGGGACATTAATGAAAAACTGTTTTTT
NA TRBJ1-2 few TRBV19 CASSISGGQGRYTF TGTGCCAGTAGTATTTCGGGGGGCCAAGGCCGCTACACCTTC
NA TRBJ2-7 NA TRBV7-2 CASSFDTFKSYEQYF TGTGCCAGCAGCTTCGACACATTCAAATCCTACGAGCAGTACTTC
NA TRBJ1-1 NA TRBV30 CAWSDGGYAGTEAFF TGTGCCTGGAGCGACGGGGGGTACGCGGGGACTGAAGCTTTCTTT
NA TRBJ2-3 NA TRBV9 CASSVGSLLSTDTQYF TGTGCCAGCAGCGTAGGTAGCCTTCTAAGCACAGATACGCAGTATTTT
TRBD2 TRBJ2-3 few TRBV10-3 CAIREVREETQYF TGTGCCATTAGAGAGGTGCGGGAGGAAACGCAGTATTTT
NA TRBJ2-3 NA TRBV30 CAWVGGATDTQYF TGTGCCTGGGTGGGGGGAGCCACAGATACGCAGTATTTT